A single sample is the source of the 24 T cell receptor beta chains below, sequenced in a study of control samples from healthy donors and cancer patients. Some clones are missing from TCRdb's copy, which holds only in-frame ones; the method was immunoSEQ multiplex PCR. The table lists 90,000 to 150,000 clones, around 88% of them singletons. The sample taken for sequencing was blood. All receptors come from a man aged 35-49 years in good health.

The chain carries TRBV18 and TRBJ1-5; 8 bases line up with TRBD1. This CDR3 contains 21 residues. V lost 3 bases and J lost 5; bases outside the gene matches: 24. Germline CDR1 and CDR2: KGHSH and LQKENI. The CDR3 loop is CASSPRQYRGFWTGRDQPQHF. The CDR3 DNA is TGTGCCAGCTCACCTCGACAATATCGGGGTTTTTGGACAGGGCGGGATCAGCCCCAGCATTTT.

The V and J genes are TRBV7-2 and TRBJ1-2; TRBD1 aligns across 10 bases. V lost 6 bases to trimming and J lost 4 bases; unmatched junction nucleotides: 2. The CDR3 runs to 13 residues. Germline V CDR1 and CDR2: SGHTA, FQGNSA. CDR3 sequence reads: CASSRDRGYGYTF. CDR3 coding DNA: TGTGCCAGCAGTCGGGACAGGGGCTATGGCTACACCTTC.

V gene TRBV6-8 combines with J gene TRBJ1-2; 9 bases fit TRBD1. The CDR3 runs 15 residues. The junction had 11 bases not matched to a gene; V was cut back by 4 bases and J by 8 bases. Germline CDR1 is MNHGY and CDR2 is SAAAGT. The CDR3 DNA sequence: TGTGCCAGCAGTTTACCCGGGGACAGGGCGTTGGGCTACACCTTC. This translates into CASSLPGDRALGYTF.

The V call is TRBV3-1 (or the pseudogene TRBV3-2), the J call TRBJ2-2, with no clear D. The ends were cut back, 0 bases at V and 1 base at J, with 6 bases in the middle. This CDR3 comprises 15 residues. The germline CDR1 and CDR2 sequences are LGHDT and YNNKEL (reference sequence). For the CDR3, the DNA is TGTGCCAGCAGCCAAGAAAGAGTGAACACCGGGGAGCTGTTTTTT. This codes for CASSQERVNTGELFF.

This clone showed up many times. The chain joins TRBV6-2 or TRBV6-3 to TRBJ2-1; the match to TRBD2 covers 11 bases. The CDR3 length is 15 residues. Losses at the gene ends were 0 bases for V and 7 bases for J; bases not matched to a gene: 2. Per germline, CDR1 MNHEY and CDR2 SVGEGT. In nucleotides, the CDR3 is TGTGCCAGCAGTTACTCGGCTAGCGGGGGGAATGAGCAGTTCTTC. This sequence encodes CASSYSASGGNEQFF.

V and J are TRBV28 and TRBJ2-7, with D perhaps TRBD2 (6 bases). This CDR3 spans 15 amino acids. Deletions cut 4 bases from V and 5 bases from J, with 18 bases between. In germline, CDR1 is MDHEN, CDR2 SYDVKM. The CDR3 loop is CASSSPGGSLDEQYF. CDR3 DNA sequence: TGTGCCAGCAGTTCCCCCGGGGGTTCCCTGGACGAGCAGTACTTC.

This chain joins TRBV30 and TRBJ1-5; no clear D gene. This CDR3 is 15 amino acids long. The V gene lost 0 bases and the J gene lost 2 bases, with 11 bases spanning the gap. Germline CDR1 GTSNPN, CDR2 SVGIG (reference sequence). CDR3 nucleotides: TGTGCCTGGAGTGTAAAGGTGTCGGGCAATCAGCCCCAGCATTTT. As protein: CAWSVKVSGNQPQHF.

The gene calls are TRBV19 and TRBJ2-1; 13 bases agree with TRBD2. Germline V gives CDR1 LNHDA, CDR2 SQIVND (reference sequence). V lost 11 bases, J lost 7 bases, and 5 bases stayed unmatched. The CDR3 covers 13 residues. Here the CDR3 reads CASTGLAGNEQFF. As DNA, the CDR3 is TGTGCCTCAACGGGACTAGCGGGGAATGAGCAGTTCTTC.

The chain has TRBV7-2 and TRBJ2-3, with TRBD2 matching over 8 bases. The CDR3 runs to 18 residues. V shed 0 bases and J 1 base; nucleotides not matched to a gene: 9. Germline CDR1 is SGHTA and CDR2 is FQGNSA. CDR3 region: CASSLARGGRDGTDTQYF. The CDR3 DNA reads as TGTGCCAGCAGCTTAGCTCGGGGGGGCCGGGACGGCACAGATACGCAGTATTTT.

The chain has TRBV18 and TRBJ1-1, with TRBD1 matching over 8 bases. J lost 12 bases, V lost 5 bases, and 5 bases had no gene match. The CDR3 extends over 11 amino acids. CDR1 and CDR2 from the germline V gene are KGHSH and LQKENI. The CDR3 sequence is CASSTDRVTFF. The CDR3, as DNA: TGTGCCAGCTCAACGGACAGGGTTACTTTCTTT.

The chain links TRBV15 to TRBJ2-5; 12 bases agree with TRBD2. The CDR3 totals 17 residues. J gave up 5 bases and V 0 bases, and 7 bases lay outside the gene matches. The germline V gene encodes CDR1 LNHNV and CDR2 YYDKDF (reference sequence). CDR3 DNA: TGTGCCACCAGCAGAGATAGGTCTAGCGGGGGGGTGGAGACCCAGTACTTC. It specifies CATSRDRSSGGVETQYF.

The rearrangement links TRBV7-9 to TRBJ2-3; either TRBD1 or TRBD2 may fit D (6 bases each). The CDR3 sequence is 16 residues long. Germline loops: CDR1 SEHNR, CDR2 FQNEAQ (reference sequence). The V and J ends lost 1 base and 1 base respectively, with 12 bases between them. For the CDR3, the DNA is TGTGCCAGCAGCTTAGTCGGAGGGGGGCGCACAGATACGCAGTATTTT. Amino acid sequence: CASSLVGGGRTDTQYF.

The V and J genes are TRBV18 and TRBJ1-5; the D is unclear. With 4 bases removed from V and 4 bases from J, the gap between germline ends came to 5 bases. This CDR3 contains 12 residues. CDR1 and CDR2 (germline): KGHSH, LQKENI. The DNA of the CDR3 is TGTGCCAGCTCACAACAGAATCAGCCCCAGCATTTT. Translation: CASSQQNQPQHF. Using reference TRBV18 and TRBJ1-5 for the parts outside the CDR3, the full variable domain is NAGVMQNPRHLVRRRGQEARLRCSPMKGHSHVYWYRQLPEEGLKFMVYLQKENIIDESGMPKERFSAEFPKEGPSILRIQQVVRGDSAAYFCASSQQNQPQHFGDGTRLSIL.

The chain links TRBV24-1 to TRBJ1-2; tentative D call: TRBD1 (5 bases). The CDR3 runs 15 residues. Trimming pared 4 bases from V and 6 bases from J, leaving 17 bases between. Germline assignment: CDR1 KGHDR and CDR2 SFDVKD. In nucleotides, the CDR3 is TGTGCCACCAGTGACCCCTACTTGGGGGACGATGGCTACACCTTC. Translating gives CATSDPYLGDDGYTF.

This chain connects TRBV6-2 or TRBV6-3 to TRBJ2-5; 9 bases map to TRBD2. The trim removed 5 bases at V and 1 base at J, leaving 8 bases unmatched. Germline CDR1 is MNHEY and CDR2 is SVGEGT. CDR3 length equals 16 residues. The CDR3, as DNA: TGTGCCAGCAGTCCCCCCCAGCGGGGGGTCCAAGAGACCCAGTACTTC. Its translation: CASSPPQRGVQETQYF.

A few counts support this clone. This chain uses TRBV7-8 with TRBJ1-1; possible D gene TRBD1, 6 bases. Between the trimmed V and J ends, which lost 5 bases and 4 bases, there was a span of 17 bases. The CDR3 contains 15 residues. Germline CDR1 SGHVS, CDR2 FQNEAQ. The CDR3 nucleotides are TGTGCCAGCAGCCCCCTCCACAGGGACGGCACTGAAGCTTTCTTT. It yields the protein CASSPLHRDGTEAFF.

The DNA for the CDR3 is TGTGCCAGCAGCTTAGCCACCCCTCCCGGGGGGGATAGTGAGCAGTTCTTC. This encodes CASSLATPPGGDSEQFF. This rearrangement joins TRBV7-2 to TRBJ2-1, with TRBD2 identical over 8 bases. The CDR3 covers 17 residues. Trimming cost V 0 bases and J 9 bases; bases outside gene matches: 13. Germline CDR1 and CDR2: SGHTA and FQGNSA.

The CDR3 coding sequence is TGCGCCAGCAGCTTCAGACAGGGTCCCTACAATGAGCAGTTCTTC. It codes for CASSFRQGPYNEQFF. This rearrangement joins TRBV5-1 to TRBJ2-1, with 7 nucleotides matching TRBD1. The trim removed 2 bases at V and 2 bases at J, leaving 4 bases unmatched. Germline lookup yields CDR1 SGHRS and CDR2 YFSETQ. The CDR3 runs to 15 residues.

V is TRBV12-3 or TRBV12-4 and J is TRBJ1-2, with D uncertain. The germline V and J ends were trimmed by 5 bases and 5 bases, with 12 bases remaining between them. This CDR3 comprises 13 residues. The CDR3 bases are TGTGCCAGCAGTCCCCCCCAGCTATATGGCTACACCTTC. As protein: CASSPPQLYGYTF.

The gene calls are TRBV7-3 and TRBJ2-3, with TRBD1 matching 9 bases. The germline CDR1 and CDR2 sequences are SGHTA and FQGTGA. J gave up 4 bases and V 5 bases, and 7 bases lay outside the gene matches. The CDR3 contains 15 residues. The DNA of the CDR3 is TGTGCCAGCAGCCCCCGGGACAGGGCAGCAGATACGCAGTATTTT. This sequence encodes CASSPRDRAADTQYF.

The J gene is TRBJ2-3, the V gene TRBV19; D not resolved. CDR1 is LNHDA, CDR2 SQIVND, per germline (reference sequence). The CDR3 runs to 14 residues. V lost 6 bases, J lost 0 bases, and 10 bases lay in between. In DNA, the CDR3 is TGTGCCAGTAGCCGAATCACTAGCACAGATACGCAGTATTTT. Amino acid sequence: CASSRITSTDTQYF. Full variable domain (rest looked up from reference TRBV19 and TRBJ2-3): DGGITQSPKYLFRKEGQNVTLSCEQNLNHDAMYWYRQDPGQGLRLIYYSQIVNDFQKGDIAEGYSVSREKKESFPLTVTSAQKNPTAFYLCASSRITSTDTQYFGPGTRLTVL.

This sequence joins TRBV6-6 and TRBJ2-5; D ambiguous. CDR1 MNHNY and CDR2 SVGAGI come from the germline V gene (reference sequence). Trimming took 6 bases from V and 1 from J, leaving 12 bases between them. CDR3 length equals 14 residues. The CDR3 DNA sequence: TGTGCCAGCAGCCCCCGGTCCGCCCAAGAGACCCAGTACTTC. Translated: CASSPRSAQETQYF.

The J gene is TRBJ1-1, the V gene TRBV12-3 or TRBV12-4; D is unclear. The CDR3 consists of 12 residues. V was clipped by 8 bases and J by 7 bases, with 14 bases between them. The CDR3 here is CASVGRFGEAFF. In nucleotides, the CDR3 is TGTGCCAGCGTAGGTAGGTTCGGTGAAGCTTTCTTT.

V gene TRBV6-2 or TRBV6-3 combines with J gene TRBJ2-1; possibly TRBD2 for D (6 bases). The CDR3 runs 14 residues. With 2 bases removed from V and 7 bases from J, the gap between germline ends came to 12 bases. Germline assignment: CDR1 MNHEY and CDR2 SVGEGT. The CDR3 DNA follows: TGTGCCAGCAGTTACAGCGGGCCGAGGAATGAGCAGTTCTTC. As protein: CASSYSGPRNEQFF.